These T cell receptor beta chains were read from a single sample in a study of T cells after yellow fever vaccination. Each CDR3 protein is one row after TCRdb ran MiXCR on the 5' RACE reads. This table holds 300,000 to 400,000 distinct CDR3 sequences, 7% to 9% found once. The starting material was PBMCs, obtained roughly seven weeks after the first yellow fever vaccination. Every receptor here comes from a man in his late teens or twenties who received the YFV17D yellow fever vaccine. CDR3s include the opening cysteine and the closing phenylalanine or tryptophan. A D gene is named only where the DNA matches it firmly. Part of the rows lack a size; the others show once, few, many or a class for expanded clones.

D	J	size	V	CDR3	DNA
TRBD2	TRBJ2-7	few	TRBV7-9	CASSSAASGGGYEQYF	TGTGCCAGCAGCTCGGCGGCTAGCGGGGGCGGCTACGAGCAGTACTTC
.	TRBJ1-2	.	TRBV20-1	CSARESAATGYTF	TGCAGTGCTAGAGAGTCGGCCGCTACTGGCTACACCTTC
.	TRBJ2-3	few	TRBV28	CATQWTASSTDTQYF	TGTGCCACCCAATGGACGGCATCTAGTACAGATACGCAGTATTTT
.	TRBJ2-4	few	TRBV14	CASSHIWKGF	TGTGCCAGCAGCCATATTTGGAAGGGCTTC
.	TRBJ2-7	.	TRBV7-2	CASTLPPGGRYEQYF	TGTGCCAGCACCCTCCCCCCAGGGGGGCGCTACGAGCAGTACTTC
.	TRBJ2-1	many	TRBV4-3	CASSLRGLYNEQFF	TGCGCCAGCAGCCTCCGGGGATTATACAATGAGCAGTTCTTC
.	TRBJ1-1	.	TRBV5-1	CASSLEGLYSEAFF	TGCGCCAGCAGCTTGGAAGGGTTGTACAGTGAAGCTTTCTTT
TRBD1	TRBJ1-1	few	TRBV5-1	CASSVMTGNPEAFF	TGCGCCAGCAGCGTCATGACAGGGAACCCTGAAGCTTTCTTT
.	TRBJ2-3	.	TRBV7-2	CASSFDTSVDTQYF	TGTGCCAGCAGCTTCGACACTTCCGTAGATACGCAGTATTTT
TRBD2	TRBJ2-2	few	TRBV5-4	CASSLGLADTGELFF	TGTGCCAGCAGCTTGGGCCTAGCGGACACCGGGGAGCTGTTTTTT
TRBD2	TRBJ2-1	few	TRBV29-1	CSVLKLAGGGQFF	TGCAGCGTCTTGAAATTAGCGGGGGGGGGGCAGTTCTTC
.	TRBJ2-2	few	TRBV4-1	CASSRILGGPNTGELFF	TGCGCCAGCAGCCGTATCCTCGGGGGCCCGAACACCGGGGAGCTGTTTTTT
.	TRBJ2-1	.	TRBV25-1	CARSSSQNYNEQFF	TGTGCCAGGAGTTCGAGCCAGAACTACAATGAGCAGTTCTTC
TRBD1	TRBJ2-1	.	TRBV6-4	CASSETRQGLTYNEQFF	TGTGCCAGCAGTGAAACCCGACAGGGCTTAACTTACAATGAGCAGTTCTTC
TRBD1	TRBJ1-1	.	TRBV29-1	CSVGRTGDRSRRNTEAFF	TGCAGCGTTGGAAGGACAGGGGATCGTTCGAGGAGAAACACTGAAGCTTTCTTT
.	TRBJ1-6	few	TRBV5-6	CASSPRGQAPLHF	TGTGCCAGCAGCCCCCGGGGCCAGGCACCCCTCCACTTT
TRBD1	TRBJ1-5	.	TRBV5-1	CASSWGQGADQPQHF	TGCGCCAGCAGCTGGGGACAGGGGGCGGATCAGCCCCAGCATTTT
TRBD1	TRBJ2-2	.	TRBV4-1	CASSQRQGAGELFF	TGCGCCAGCAGCCAAAGACAGGGGGCCGGGGAGCTGTTTTTT
.	TRBJ2-3	.	TRBV7-8	CASSFLPPGGVLDTQYF	TGTGCCAGCAGCTTCCTGCCTCCAGGCGGGGTTTTAGATACGCAGTATTTT
.	TRBJ1-4	.	TRBV9	CASSASDGSNEKLFF	TGTGCCAGCAGCGCGTCGGACGGATCTAATGAAAAACTGTTTTTT
.	TRBJ2-1	.	TRBV12-3/TRBV12-4	CASSSDTGRGFF	TGTGCCAGCAGTTCCGACACAGGAAGGGGATTCTTC
.	TRBJ2-3	many	TRBV5-1	CASSLGGASTDTQYF	TGTGCCAGCAGTTTAGGGGGGGCTAGCACAGATACGCAGTATTTT
.	TRBJ2-3	.	TRBV3-2	CASCPNRAPSFGTDTQYF	TGTGCCAGCTGCCCAAACAGGGCCCCGTCCTTTGGCACAGATACGCAGTATTTT
.	TRBJ2-3	few	TRBV9	CASSAGQLSDTQYF	TGTGCCAGCAGCGCAGGCCAGCTTTCAGATACGCAGTATTTT
.	TRBJ1-1	few	TRBV4-1	CASGPGFVNTEAFF	TGCGCCAGCGGACCTGGTTTCGTTAACACTGAAGCTTTCTTT
.	TRBJ2-3	few	TRBV5-1	CASSEGFLQYF	TGCGCCAGCAGCGAGGGGTTTTTGCAGTATTTT
.	TRBJ2-7	.	TRBV2	CASLRRSYEQYF	TGTGCCAGCTTGCGCAGGTCCTACGAGCAGTACTTC
TRBD1	TRBJ1-4	.	TRBV19	CASNPGQGRDEKLFF	TGTGCCAGTAACCCGGGACAGGGGAGGGATGAAAAACTGTTTTTT
.	TRBJ2-2	few	TRBV18	CASSPFDTGELFF	TGTGCCAGCTCACCTTTCGACACCGGGGAGCTGTTTTTT
TRBD1	TRBJ2-1	.	TRBV7-8	CASSLGSGTDAYNEQFF	TGTGCCAGCAGCTTAGGGTCCGGGACAGACGCCTACAATGAGCAGTTCTTC
.	TRBJ1-1	many	TRBV12-3/TRBV12-4	CASRWEGLNTEAFF	TGTGCCAGCAGATGGGAGGGATTGAACACTGAAGCTTTCTTT
.	TRBJ1-5	many	TRBV28	CASSLAQGDQPQHF	TGTGCCAGCAGTTTGGCACAGGGAGATCAGCCCCAGCATTTT
.	TRBJ2-2	.	TRBV29-1	CSVEITGELFF	TGCAGCGTGGAGATCACCGGGGAGCTGTTTTTT
.	TRBJ2-3	few	TRBV21-1	CASSNERGSDTQYF	TGTGCCAGCAGCAACGAGCGGGGGTCAGATACGCAGTATTTT
.	TRBJ1-4	few	TRBV6-5	CASSYSVATNEKLFF	TGTGCCAGCAGTTACTCGGTCGCAACTAATGAAAAACTGTTTTTT
.	TRBJ2-5	many	TRBV7-3	CASSLEVQETQYF	TGTGCCAGCAGCCTGGAGGTTCAAGAGACCCAGTACTTC
.	TRBJ1-2	few	TRBV30	CAGRHRDYGYTF	TGTGCCGGAAGGCATCGGGACTATGGCTACACCTTC
.	TRBJ1-2	.	TRBV20-1	CSASGTLYGYTF	TGCAGTGCTTCCGGGACACTCTATGGCTACACCTTC
TRBD2	TRBJ2-1	few	TRBV5-1	CASSLAYLAGGYNEQFF	TGCGCCAGCAGCTTGGCGTATCTAGCGGGGGGATACAATGAGCAGTTCTTC
.	TRBJ1-5	few	TRBV11-2	CASSATGRAQPQHF	TGTGCCAGCAGCGCCACGGGTCGGGCTCAGCCCCAGCATTTT
.	TRBJ2-3	.	TRBV12-3/TRBV12-4	CASSLSQGADTQYF	TGTGCCAGCAGTTTGAGTCAGGGCGCAGATACGCAGTATTTT
TRBD1	TRBJ2-3	.	TRBV9	CASSPQDRAGTDTQYF	TGTGCCAGCAGCCCCCAGGACAGGGCGGGCACAGATACGCAGTATTTT
.	TRBJ2-1	few	TRBV30	CAWGDGGSYNEQFF	TGTGCCTGGGGGGACGGGGGCTCCTACAATGAGCAGTTCTTC
TRBD1	TRBJ1-6	.	TRBV4-1	CASSPFSDRANSPLHF	TGCGCCAGCAGCCCATTCTCGGACAGGGCTAACTCACCCCTCCACTTT
TRBD2	TRBJ2-1	many	TRBV7-3	CASSLLAGGGNEQFF	TGTGCCAGCAGCCTCCTAGCGGGGGGGGGCAATGAGCAGTTCTTC
.	TRBJ1-1	.	TRBV5-1	CASSLAHSNMNTEAFF	TGCGCCAGCAGCTTGGCCCACAGCAACATGAACACTGAAGCTTTCTTT
.	TRBJ1-1	.	TRBV7-9	CTSSPVAGSTEAFF	TGTACCAGCAGCCCCGTGGCAGGTAGCACTGAAGCTTTCTTT
TRBD1	TRBJ2-1	.	TRBV6-5	CASSYNRGLNNEQFF	TGTGCCAGCAGTTACAACAGGGGGCTAAACAATGAGCAGTTCTTC
.	TRBJ2-5	.	TRBV28	CASRLLETQYF	TGTGCCAGCAGACTCCTAGAGACCCAGTACTTC
TRBD1	TRBJ1-3	many	TRBV20-1	CSAPDRGTSGNTIYF	TGCAGTGCACCCGACAGGGGGACCTCTGGAAACACCATATATTTT
.	TRBJ2-1	.	TRBV10-3	CAISEERHDEQFF	TGTGCCATCAGTGAAGAGAGGCATGATGAGCAGTTCTTC
.	TRBJ2-7	.	TRBV21-1	CASRGTIAYEQYF	TGTGCCAGCAGAGGCACTATCGCCTACGAGCAGTACTTC
.	TRBJ2-3	few	TRBV6-6	CASGTMVTDTQYF	TGTGCCAGCGGCACAATGGTCACAGATACGCAGTATTTT
TRBD2	TRBJ2-3	few	TRBV6-5	CASSYSSSGGITDTQYF	TGTGCCAGCAGTTACTCCAGTAGCGGGGGGATCACAGATACGCAGTATTTT
TRBD1	TRBJ1-5	few	TRBV15	CATTPGTGGNQPQHF	TGTGCCACCACGCCCGGGACAGGGGGCAATCAGCCCCAGCATTTT
.	TRBJ2-2	few	TRBV5-1	CASSSEGGRSNTGELFF	TGCGCCAGCAGCTCGGAAGGGGGGAGATCGAACACCGGGGAGCTGTTTTTT
TRBD2	TRBJ2-3	.	TRBV6-4	CASSTIAGGTDTQYF	TGTGCCAGCAGCACCATAGCGGGGGGGACAGATACGCAGTATTTT
TRBD1	TRBJ1-5	.	TRBV20-1	CSGRRWTGNMDSNQPQHF	TGCAGTGGTAGAAGATGGACAGGGAACATGGATAGCAATCAGCCCCAGCATTTT